This passage covers 29 T cell receptor beta chains from one sample sequenced in a study of cytomegalovirus exposure and HLA in healthy donors. Libraries were prepared by immunoSEQ multiplex PCR; TCRdb keeps only in-frame clonotypes and omits some of them. In the table there are over 120,000 clones, about 94% of which are singletons. The sample consisted of PBMCs. The origin of the receptors is a man younger than 35 in good health and CMV-seropositive.

This clone was detected once. The chain links TRBV5-6 to TRBJ1-3, with D hard to call. This CDR3 spans 15 amino acids. Germline assignment: CDR1 SGHDT and CDR2 YYEEEE. Trimming removed 0 bases at V and 0 bases at J, with 7 bases between. CDR3 sequence reads: CASSLGGPSGNTIYF. In DNA form, the CDR3 reads TGTGCCAGCAGCTTGGGCGGTCCCTCTGGAAACACCATATATTTT.

CDR3 residues: CASSYGTELNEQFF. The DNA of the CDR3 is TGTGCCAGCAGTTATGGGACAGAACTAAATGAGCAGTTCTTC. The chain links TRBV6-5 to TRBJ2-1, with 7 bases that match TRBD1. V gave up 3 bases and J gave up 7 bases; unmatched junction bases: 6. This CDR3 has 14 residues. Germline loops: CDR1 MNHEY, CDR2 SVGAGI.

V gene TRBV18 combines with J gene TRBJ1-6; weak D call: TRBD1 (5 bases). V lost 2 bases, J lost 8 bases, and 7 bases lay in between. CDR3 length equals 13 residues. Germline CDR1 is KGHSH and CDR2 is LQKENI. CDR3 protein: CASSPGRDSPLHF. The CDR3 DNA reads TGTGCCAGCTCACCAGGCAGGGATTCACCCCTCCACTTT.

The chain couples TRBV5-4 to TRBJ2-1; 10 bases fit TRBD2. V shed 3 bases, J shed 8 bases, and the junction held 11 bases outside the gene matches. The CDR3 runs to 16 residues. CDR1 and CDR2 from the germline V gene are SGHNT and YYREEE (reference sequence). The CDR3 loop reads CASSSQRSGGGDEQFF. DNA for the CDR3: TGTGCCAGCAGCTCGCAGAGGAGCGGGGGGGGAGATGAGCAGTTCTTC.

This chain joins TRBV6-6 and TRBJ1-2; D gene uncertain. The CDR3 is 13 residues long. Germline CDR1 reads MNHNY; CDR2 reads SVGAGI (reference sequence). Between the trimmed V and J ends, which lost 6 bases and 0 bases, there was a span of 8 bases. CDR3 region: CASRASPNYGYTF. The DNA for the CDR3 is TGTGCCAGCAGAGCGTCTCCTAACTATGGCTACACCTTC.

The chain has TRBV7-8 and TRBJ2-3, with 7 bases identical to TRBD1. Looked up from germline, CDR1 is SGHVS and CDR2 is FQNEAQ. This CDR3 has 15 amino acids. V was clipped by 3 bases and J by 4 bases; unmatched bases: 7. This chain's CDR3 is CASSFWGQIPDTQYF. The CDR3 region has the DNA TGTGCCAGCAGCTTTTGGGGACAGATCCCAGATACGCAGTATTTT.

The V call is TRBV29-1, the J call TRBJ2-3; D possibly corresponds to TRBD1 (6 bases). Trimming pared 5 bases from V and 4 bases from J, leaving 13 bases between. Germline V gene data show CDR1 as SQVTM and CDR2 as ANQGSEA. This CDR3 spans 13 amino acids. The CDR3 DNA is TGCAGCGTTCAACTGTGGGGGCCAGATACGCAGTATTTT. Translated, it gives CSVQLWGPDTQYF.

The chain carries TRBV11-2 and TRBJ2-3; 10 nucleotides match TRBD2. CDR1 is SGHAT, CDR2 FQNNGV, per germline. J lost 4 bases, V lost 1 base, and 2 bases had no gene match. The CDR3 runs to 15 residues. The CDR3 loop reads CASSLASGRADTQYF. CDR3 DNA sequence: TGTGCCAGCAGCTTAGCCAGCGGGAGGGCAGATACGCAGTATTTT.

Notes on this clone: In the same sample, other DNA sequences code for this CDR3. The chain links TRBV5-1 to TRBJ1-4; D unresolved. The CDR3 spans 14 residues. Trimming left V 0 bases short and J 8 bases short, with 11 bases between. CDR1 SGHRS and CDR2 YFSETQ come from the germline V gene. This CDR3 is CASSLGAREEKLFF. Here the CDR3 DNA reads TGCGCCAGCAGCTTGGGGGCGCGGGAGGAAAAACTGTTTTTT.

The rearrangement uses TRBV7-2 and TRBJ2-2, with D possibly matching TRBD1 (6 bases). V lost 0 bases to trimming and J lost 5 bases, with 7 bases between them. The CDR3 totals 14 residues. The germline gives CDR1 SGHTA, CDR2 FQGNSA. CDR3 residues: CASSLATGTGELFF. The CDR3 DNA sequence: TGTGCCAGCAGCTTAGCTACAGGGACCGGGGAGCTGTTTTTT. The variable domain in full, with the rest retrieved from reference TRBV7-2 and TRBJ2-2, is GAGVSQSPSNKVTEKGKDVELRCDPISGHTALYWYRQSLGQGLEFLIYFQGNSAPDKSGLPSDRFSAERTGGSVSTLTIQRTQQEDSAVYLCASSLATGTGELFFGEGSRLTVL.

The chain couples TRBV11-1 to TRBJ1-4; 10 bases align to TRBD1. Germline CDR1 reads SGHAT; CDR2 reads FQDESV (reference sequence). The CDR3 is 15 residues long. Trimming removed 5 bases from V and 8 bases from J; junction bases left unmatched: 8. DNA of the CDR3: TGTGCCAGCAGCAGCGACAGGGGGCGCGGGGAAAAACTGTTTTTT. This gives the protein CASSSDRGRGEKLFF.

The gene calls are TRBV7-6 and TRBJ2-7; no clear D. The CDR3 length is 14 residues. CDR1 is SGHVS, CDR2 FNYEAQ, per germline. V lost 2 bases to trimming and J lost 6 bases, with 14 bases between them. The CDR3 reads CASSLLGRPLEQYF. The CDR3 region has the DNA TGTGCCAGCAGCTTACTGGGCAGGCCCCTCGAGCAGTACTTC.

This sequence joins TRBV5-6 and TRBJ2-1, with 7 positions matching TRBD1. From germline, CDR1 is SGHDT and CDR2 YYEEEE. The CDR3 has 16 residues. V shed 3 bases and J 7 bases; nucleotides not matched to a gene: 13. The CDR3: CASSSGDSYLENEQFF. The CDR3, as DNA: TGTGCCAGCAGCTCCGGGGACAGCTATTTGGAAAATGAGCAGTTCTTC.

The chain is built from TRBV2 and TRBJ2-3, with 13 bases lining up with TRBD2. Germline CDR1 reads SNHLY; CDR2 reads FYNNEI. Trimming cost V 6 bases and J 2 bases; bases outside gene matches: 20. This CDR3 spans 21 amino acids. The CDR3 here is CASRAMGPLAGGRPNTDTQYF. The DNA for the CDR3 is TGTGCCAGCAGGGCTATGGGACCACTAGCGGGAGGGCGCCCCAACACAGATACGCAGTATTTT.

The genes are TRBV5-1 and TRBJ2-1; 7 bases map to TRBD2. The CDR3 totals 20 residues. J lost 6 bases, V lost 0 bases, and 21 bases had no gene match. Per germline, CDR1 SGHRS and CDR2 YFSETQ. The CDR3 here is CASSLDQREGSWGLGNEQFF. Written as DNA, the CDR3 is TGCGCCAGCAGCTTGGACCAGCGGGAAGGGAGCTGGGGTTTGGGCAATGAGCAGTTCTTC.

The gene calls are TRBV28 and TRBJ2-1, with 11 bases lining up with TRBD2. J gave up 5 bases and V 5 bases, and 11 bases lay outside the gene matches. Germline CDR1 reads MDHEN; CDR2 reads SYDVKM. There are 17 residues in the CDR3. In nucleotides, the CDR3 is TGTGCCAGCAGTCCACTAGCGGGAGTAACTCGCAACAATGAGCAGTTCTTC. Translation: CASSPLAGVTRNNEQFF.

The table lists this clone with a count of one. CDR3 bases: TGTGCCAGCAGCCCAGTTACGAACACCGGGGAGCTGTTTTTT. This encodes CASSPVTNTGELFF. This chain connects TRBV11-1 to TRBJ2-2; D gene ambiguous. The V end was cut by 5 bases, the J end by 0 bases, with 7 bases between. CDR3 length: 14 residues. Germline V gene lookup returns CDR1 SGHAT and CDR2 FQDESV (reference sequence).

This chain links TRBV28 with TRBJ1-1, with D possibly matching TRBD1 (5 bases). This CDR3 has 14 amino acids. CDR1 and CDR2 (germline): MDHEN, SYDVKM. Trimming left V 3 bases short and J 6 bases short, with 14 bases between. The DNA of the CDR3 is TGTGCCAGCAGTTTTACCCAGGGCCGCTCTGAAGCTTTCTTT. Translated, it gives CASSFTQGRSEAFF.

V is TRBV10-3 and J is TRBJ1-1; perhaps TRBD1 as D (5 bases). This CDR3 region has 14 residues. Germline V CDR1 and CDR2: ENHRY, SYGVKD. The V end was cut by 6 bases, the J end by 1 base, with 12 bases between. The CDR3 sequence: CAISQTERNTEAFF. The DNA of the CDR3 is TGTGCCATCAGCCAGACAGAGAGGAACACTGAAGCTTTCTTT.

The rearrangement joins TRBV5-1 to TRBJ1-4; D ambiguous. Germline loops: CDR1 SGHRS, CDR2 YFSETQ. The V and J ends lost 1 base and 3 bases respectively, with 4 bases between them. The CDR3 totals 13 residues. This chain's CDR3 is CASSLTANEKLFF. The CDR3, as DNA: TGCGCCAGCAGCTTGACGGCTAATGAAAAACTGTTTTTT.

The chain links TRBV7-9 to TRBJ2-2; D unresolved. The ends were cut back, 2 bases at V and 6 bases at J, with 13 bases in the middle. Germline CDR1 is SEHNR and CDR2 is FQNEAQ (reference sequence). The CDR3 sequence is 15 residues long. The CDR3 spells CASSLSSFLAGELFF. For the CDR3, the DNA is TGTGCCAGCAGCTTATCTTCGTTTCTCGCCGGGGAGCTGTTTTTT.

A few counts support this clone. The same CDR3 also results from other DNA sequences found in this sample. The rearrangement joins TRBV27 to TRBJ2-5; 12 bases match TRBD1. The germline CDR1 and CDR2 sequences are MNHEY and SMNVEV (reference sequence). Germline trimming cut 4 bases from V and 5 bases from J; bases unmatched to any gene: 5. The CDR3 extends over 15 amino acids. The CDR3 sequence is CASSSGTGGAETQYF. Written as DNA, the CDR3 is TGTGCCAGCAGTTCGGGGACAGGGGGCGCGGAGACCCAGTACTTC.

The chain links TRBV4-2 to TRBJ2-7, with 9 positions matching TRBD2. The CDR3 contains 16 residues. The V gene's germline CDR1 is LGHNA and CDR2 YNFKEQ. V lost 4 bases, J lost 1 base, and 8 bases stayed unmatched. CDR3 residues: CASSRSGSGGSYEQYF. CDR3 coding DNA: TGTGCCAGCAGCCGAAGCGGTAGCGGGGGATCCTACGAGCAGTACTTC.

This clone is a singleton in its sample. This CDR3 is CASSYEDMDYTF. CDR3 in DNA: TGTGCCAGCAGTTACGAAGACATGGACTACACCTTC. The rearrangement links TRBV6-6 to TRBJ1-2; D is ambiguous. Trimming removed 2 bases from V and 10 bases from J, with 11 bases in between. The CDR3 extends over 12 amino acids. Germline values: CDR1 MNHNY, CDR2 SVGAGI (reference sequence).

V gene TRBV6-4 combines with J gene TRBJ2-1; 11 nucleotides line up with TRBD2. The germline gives CDR1 MRHNA, CDR2 SNTAGT. V dropped 2 bases and J dropped 0; count of bases not matched to a gene: 12. The CDR3 sequence is 20 residues long. This CDR3 reads CASSDRGTSGPRASYNEQFF. The CDR3 DNA is TGTGCCAGCAGTGACAGAGGGACTAGCGGCCCAAGGGCCTCCTACAATGAGCAGTTCTTC.

The genes are TRBV5-1 and TRBJ2-5, with TRBD2 matching over 10 bases. Germline-derived CDR1 and CDR2 are SGHRS and YFSETQ. V gave up 2 bases and J gave up 5 bases; unmatched junction bases: 9. The CDR3 covers 16 residues. CDR3: CASSLDVAGGGETQYF. The CDR3 DNA sequence: TGCGCCAGCAGCTTAGATGTAGCGGGAGGAGGGGAGACCCAGTACTTC.

V is TRBV5-6 and J is TRBJ1-1; TRBD1 aligns across 9 bases. Trimming cost V 6 bases and J 0 bases; bases outside gene matches: 12. CDR3 length equals 17 residues. Germline CDR1 SGHDT, CDR2 YYEEEE. CDR3: CASTYRGPGPMNTEAFF. The CDR3 DNA reads as TGTGCCAGCACCTACAGGGGGCCTGGGCCAATGAACACTGAAGCTTTCTTT.

This chain uses TRBV6-6 with TRBJ2-2; maybe TRBD2 (5 bases). V was pared by 6 bases and J by 5 bases, with 13 bases between. The CDR3 is 14 residues long. Germline V CDR1 and CDR2: MNHNY, SVGAGI (reference sequence). The CDR3 DNA sequence: TGTGCCAGCAGCCCTGTCTCGGGGACCGGGGAGCTGTTTTTT. This gives the protein CASSPVSGTGELFF.

The chain combines TRBV5-1 with TRBJ1-1; D possibly corresponds to TRBD1 (5 bases). The V gene lost 4 bases and the J gene lost 3 bases, with 13 bases spanning the gap. The germline CDR1 and CDR2 sequences are SGHRS and YFSETQ. There are 14 residues in the CDR3. The CDR3 sequence is CASSPSSGDTEAFF. The DNA of the CDR3 is TGCGCCAGCAGCCCCTCTTCGGGGGACACTGAAGCTTTCTTT.